Sequencing of this T cell receptor beta chain was carried out in a study of T cells in Graves' hyperthyroidism and ophthalmopathy. Findings and caveats of the study: Most expanded thyroid clonotypes above 0.001 also appeared in blood.

Amplification yielded TCR beta CDR3 regions, with RNA transcripts as the source. Carried out on the TCR CDR3, a first-round RT-PCR used the HTBI primer set. Each CDR3 protein is one row after TCRdb ran MiXCR on the multiplex PCR reads. The repertoire holds some 620,000 distinct CDR3 sequences, with roughly 16% as singletons. V gave up 4 bases and J gave up 5 bases, with 14 bases separating them. The CDR3 has 14 amino acids. The germline CDR1 and CDR2 sequences are SGHRS and YFSETQ. To note about this clonotype: Its target is not known.

Absence of ophthalmopathy progression within 18 months defined stable Graves' hyperthyroidism. Clinical symptoms, serum thyroxine and TRAb, thyroid ultrasound and orbital computed tomography together formed the diagnostic basis. This chain joins TRBV5-1 and TRBJ2-3; D is possibly TRBD1 or TRBD2 (5 bases each). This TCR was recovered from a woman aged 30 to 39 with Graves' hyperthyroidism. What was sequenced was blood. CDR3 bases: TGCGCCAGCAGCCACGGGACCCGGGGAGATACGCAGTATTTT. Amino acids: CASSHGTRGDTQYF.